Presented here are 25 T cell receptor beta chains from one specimen sequenced in a study of T cells in Graves' hyperthyroidism and ophthalmopathy. Using RNA transcripts as the source, TCR beta CDR3 regions were amplified. The TCR CDR3 was amplified in a first-round RT-PCR using the HTBI primer set. TCRdb used MiXCR to reprocess the multiplex PCR reads, holding one entry per CDR3 protein. Here the sample spans around 360,000 distinct CDR3 sequences, 15% being singletons. Sequenced: blood. Receptors originate from an older woman with Graves' ophthalmopathy.

This clonotype has at least ten counts. This chain connects TRBV28 to TRBJ2-7, with TRBD1 identical over 12 bases. The V segment lost 4 bases and the J segment 4 bases; nucleotides outside the gene matches: 17. The CDR3 covers 19 residues. The germline V gene has CDR1 MDHEN and CDR2 SYDVKM. CDR3 amino acids: CASSSYQIRMGQGAYEQYF. In DNA, the CDR3 is TGTGCCAGCAGTTCATACCAAATTCGGATGGGACAGGGGGCGTACGAGCAGTACTTC.

In DNA, the CDR3 is TGTGCCAGTAGGGTCAGGGATGAGCAGTTCTTC. Protein sequence: CASRVRDEQFF. The chain uses TRBV19 and TRBJ2-1; TRBD1 might be the D (5 bases). CDR1 is LNHDA, CDR2 SQIVND, per germline (reference sequence). The CDR3 contains 11 residues. With 6 bases removed from V and 8 bases from J, the gap between germline ends came to 8 bases.

V usage is TRBV3-1 and J usage is TRBJ1-6, with D possibly being TRBD1 (6 bases). V was cut by 0 bases and J by 14 bases, with 17 bases left in between. CDR3 length: 15 residues. Germline loops: CDR1 LGHDT, CDR2 YNNKEL (reference sequence). DNA for the CDR3: TGTGCCAGCAGCCAAGATTCTGGGGGGCCTCGGGCCCTCCACTTT. It specifies CASSQDSGGPRALHF.

At least ten counts were recorded for this clonotype. This rearrangement joins TRBV6-1 to TRBJ1-1; D remains ambiguous. Germline-derived CDR1 and CDR2 are MNHNS and SASEGT. V was clipped by 6 bases and J by 1 base, with 9 bases between them. This CDR3 is 13 amino acids long. The CDR3: CASSYTSNTEAFF. CDR3 nucleotides: TGTGCCAGCAGCTACACCTCGAACACTGAAGCTTTCTTT.

This clonotype showed up just a few times. The chain recombines TRBV5-4 with TRBJ2-2, with D unresolved. Trimming left V 4 bases short and J 7 bases short, with 14 bases between. CDR3 length equals 14 residues. Germline CDR1 SGHNT, CDR2 YYREEE (reference sequence). The CDR3, as DNA: TGTGCCAGCAGCGGAGACCAAGCCGACGGGGAGCTGTTTTTT. Its protein is CASSGDQADGELFF.

The genes are TRBV6-1 and TRBJ2-7; D remains ambiguous. CDR1 is MNHNS and CDR2 is SASEGT in the germline V gene. Trimming left V 2 bases short and J 7 bases short, with 6 bases between. This CDR3 is built from 11 residues. The CDR3 region has the DNA TGTGCCAGCAGTGAATTAGGGGAGCAGTACTTC. This codes for CASSELGEQYF.

Details on this clonotype: One junction end disagrees with the germline gene, perhaps due to a read error. The chain combines TRBV7-2 with TRBJ1-3; TRBD1 agrees at 8 bases. CDR3 length equals 12 residues. Germline V gene data show CDR1 as SGHTA and CDR2 as FQGNSA. The DNA of the CDR3 is TGTGCCAGCAGCTCGTACCAGGGGGCTACTAATTTT. This translates into CASSSYQGATNF.

The chain recombines TRBV6-2 or TRBV6-3 with TRBJ2-1; 8 nucleotides agree with TRBD1. The CDR3 is made up of 13 amino acids. The germline V gene has CDR1 MNHEY and CDR2 SVGEGT. With V trimmed by 11 bases and J by 9 bases, 12 bases remained unmatched. The DNA for the CDR3 is TGTGCCGACCAGGGGGCCTTAGGAGCTGAGCAGTTCTTC. It codes for CADQGALGAEQFF.

This CDR3 is CASSQVGRESEKLFF. The CDR3 DNA reads TGCGCCAGCAGCCAAGTGGGCAGGGAGAGCGAAAAACTGTTTTTT. The rearrangement joins TRBV4-1 to TRBJ1-4, with D possibly TRBD1 on 5 matching bases. CDR1 and CDR2 (germline): MGHRA, YSYEKL. The ends were cut back, 1 base at V and 8 bases at J, with 14 bases in the middle. This CDR3 is 15 amino acids long.

This clonotype was recorded many times. The gene calls are TRBV11-2 and TRBJ2-3; tentatively, D is TRBD2 (5 bases). V was clipped by 5 bases and J by 3 bases, with 15 bases between them. Per the germline V gene, CDR1 is SGHAT and CDR2 is FQNNGV. The CDR3 sequence is 15 residues long. CDR3 bases: TGTGCCAGCAGCAAACGGCGAAGGGAGACAGATACGCAGTATTTT. Translating it yields CASSKRRRETDTQYF. Looking up the rest from reference TRBV11-2 and TRBJ2-3 gives the full variable domain: EAGVAQSPRYKIIEKRQSVAFWCNPISGHATLYWYQQILGQGPKLLIQFQNNGVVDDSQLPKDRFSAERLKGVDSTLKIQPAKLEDSAVYLCASSKRRRETDTQYFGPGTRLTVL.

This clonotype was picked up one time. CDR3 DNA sequence: TGCGCCAGCAGCTCCTCTAGCGGGAGGGCCGGTCAGCAGTTCTTC. This codes for CASSSSSGRAGQQFF. The chain employs TRBV5-1 and TRBJ2-1, with TRBD2 matching 12 bases. V lost 3 bases to trimming and J lost 11 bases; unmatched junction nucleotides: 9. Looked up from germline, CDR1 is SGHRS and CDR2 is YFSETQ. This CDR3 has 15 amino acids.

This clonotype was counted at least ten times. In DNA, the CDR3 is TGTGCCAGCAGCACACAGGAGGAAGAGACCCAGTACTTC. Amino acid sequence: CASSTQEEETQYF. The genes are TRBV7-9 and TRBJ2-5, with D perhaps being TRBD1 or TRBD2 (5 bases each). The V gene's germline CDR1 is SEHNR and CDR2 FQNEAQ (reference sequence). Deletions cut 5 bases from V and 3 bases from J, with 10 bases between. The CDR3 runs to 13 residues.

This clonotype was counted at least ten times. This chain links TRBV29-1 with TRBJ2-3; the D is unclear. With 6 bases removed from V and 2 bases from J, the gap between germline ends came to 9 bases. Germline V CDR1 and CDR2: SQVTM, ANQGSEA. The CDR3 is 12 residues long. The CDR3 loop reads CSVKVYTDTQYF. For the CDR3, the DNA is TGCAGCGTAAAAGTGTACACAGATACGCAGTATTTT.

This clonotype was detected many times. The genes are TRBV12-3 or TRBV12-4 and TRBJ1-1; a weak D match, TRBD1 (5 bases). This CDR3 is built from 13 residues. V lost 1 base and J 5 bases, leaving 8 bases between the germline ends. CDR3 coding DNA: TGTGCCAGCAGTTTAGGACAGCGGACTGAAGCTTTCTTT. This gives the protein CASSLGQRTEAFF.

This sequence joins TRBV7-9 and TRBJ2-7; D might be TRBD2 (5 bases). The CDR3 covers 13 residues. The ends were cut back, 4 bases at V and 6 bases at J, with 13 bases in the middle. Germline CDR1 is SEHNR and CDR2 is FQNEAQ (reference sequence). The CDR3 bases are TGTGCCAGCAGCTCGGCTAGCCACGGCGAGCAGTACTTC. It is translated as CASSSASHGEQYF. The whole variable domain, remainder taken from reference TRBV7-9 and TRBJ2-7, is DTGVSQNPRHKITKRGQNVTFRCDPISEHNRLYWYRQTLGQGPEFLTYFQNEAQLEKSRLLSDRFSAERPKGSFSTLEIQRTEQGDSAMYLCASSSASHGEQYFGPGTRLTVT.

This clonotype was seen a handful of times. This CDR3 reads CSALVAGAHEQFF. For the CDR3, the DNA is TGCAGTGCTCTGGTAGCGGGAGCCCATGAGCAGTTCTTC. The chain carries TRBV20-1 and TRBJ2-1, with TRBD2 identical over 9 bases. CDR3 length: 13 amino acids. Trimming at V came to 5 bases and at J to 8 bases, leaving 7 bases not matched to a gene. Per the germline V gene, CDR1 is DFQATT and CDR2 is SNEGSKA (reference sequence).

The chain couples TRBV12-3 or TRBV12-4 to TRBJ2-7; 7 bases are a match to TRBD2. The CDR3 covers 15 residues. J was trimmed by 2 bases and V by 5 bases; bases with no gene match: 9. CDR3 sequence (DNA): TGTGCCAGCAGTCCCTTGGCGGGAGATCCCTACGAGCAGTACTTC. It encodes CASSPLAGDPYEQYF.

This clonotype has ten or more counts. The chain employs TRBV6-1 and TRBJ2-5, with 8 bases aligning to TRBD1. This CDR3 has 17 residues. Germline trimming cut 8 bases from V and 1 base from J; bases unmatched to any gene: 15. Per the germline V gene, CDR1 is MNHNS and CDR2 is SASEGT. The CDR3 DNA reads TGTGCCAGCCGGGGGCAGGGGGCTCAAGGAATCCAAGAGACCCAGTACTTC. Translation gives CASRGQGAQGIQETQYF.

In this sample, this clonotype turned up a few times. A much larger clone differs from this one at a single base, so this may be a read error. The rearrangement joins TRBV2 to TRBJ2-2; D tentatively fits TRBD1 or TRBD2 (6 bases each). The CDR3 consists of 14 residues. Germline-derived CDR1 and CDR2 are SNHLY and FYNNEI. The CDR3 sequence is CASSRKRDTGGLFF. The DNA for the CDR3 is TGTGCCAGCAGTAGAAAGAGGGACACCGGGGGGCTGTTTTTT.

In this sample, this clonotype turned up many times. The genes are TRBV6-1 and TRBJ1-4; maybe TRBD1 (5 bases). The CDR3 spans 16 residues. With 6 bases removed from V and 0 bases from J, the gap between germline ends came to 14 bases. Germline CDR1 MNHNS, CDR2 SASEGT. The CDR3 region is CASRDQGSATNEKLFF. The CDR3 DNA sequence: TGTGCCAGCAGAGACCAGGGATCTGCAACTAATGAAAAACTGTTTTTT.

For the CDR3, the DNA is TGTGCCAGCAGCCCCCCGGTAGGGACGGCTGCAACTAATGAAAAACTGTTTTTT. It encodes CASSPPVGTAATNEKLFF. The chain combines TRBV14 with TRBJ1-4; D is possibly TRBD1 (5 bases). Germline-derived CDR1 and CDR2 are SGHDN and FVKESK. The CDR3 runs 18 residues. Deletions cut 4 bases from V and 0 bases from J, with 18 bases between.

This clonotype was observed a single time. This chain's CDR3 is CASSNRDYNEQFF. The CDR3 DNA follows: TGTGCCAGCAGTAACCGGGACTACAATGAGCAGTTCTTC. The gene calls are TRBV12-3 or TRBV12-4 and TRBJ2-1; possible D gene TRBD2, 5 bases. There are 13 residues in the CDR3. V lost 5 bases and J 3 bases, leaving 8 bases between the germline ends.

The chain carries TRBV20-1 and TRBJ2-1, with TRBD2 matching over 9 bases. This CDR3 is built from 15 residues. Germline V gene data show CDR1 as DFQATT and CDR2 as SNEGSKA (reference sequence). V lost 3 bases and J lost 3; bases outside the gene matches: 6. The CDR3 coding sequence is TGCAGTGCTAGTGGGGCTAGCGGGAACTACAATGAGCAGTTCTTC. Protein sequence: CSASGASGNYNEQFF.

This clonotype was recorded at least ten times. The chain joins TRBV7-9 to TRBJ2-3; 11 bases match TRBD2. The CDR3 contains 17 residues. The V segment lost 2 bases and the J segment 5 bases; nucleotides outside the gene matches: 9. Germline values: CDR1 SEHNR, CDR2 FQNEAQ (reference sequence). For the CDR3, the DNA is TGTGCCAGCAGCTTAAGCTTACTAGCGGGAGCAGGAGATACGCAGTATTTT. Its protein is CASSLSLLAGAGDTQYF.

CDR3 sequence reads: CASRRLESEATDTQYF. The CDR3, as DNA: TGTGCCAGCCGGCGATTGGAGTCAGAGGCCACAGATACGCAGTATTTT. The genes are TRBV28 and TRBJ2-3; no clear D gene. The CDR3 totals 16 residues. CDR1 is MDHEN, CDR2 SYDVKM, per germline. With 8 bases removed from V and 2 bases from J, the gap between germline ends came to 20 bases.